This TCR beta chain derives from a study of cytomegalovirus exposure and HLA in healthy donors. Study observations and caveats: The study flagged 150 to 200 TCR beta chains as cytomegalovirus-associated.

As regards this clone: Its antigen is unknown.

The CDR3 extends over 15 amino acids. From germline, CDR1 is MNHEY and CDR2 SVGAGI. The V and J ends lost 5 bases and 3 bases, in that order; junction bases with no gene match: 9. In the PCR, 60 Vbeta and 13 Jbeta primers were used. Assay used: immunoSEQ multiplex PCR; TCRdb lists only in-frame clones, some missing. Of some 170,000 clones listed, approximately 80% were seen once; the top ten hold approximately 2%. This sequence joins TRBV6-5 and TRBJ2-7, with TRBD2 matching 8 bases. Sequencing used PBMCs. The sequence was collected from a young woman in good health and CMV-seronegative. The CDR3 sequence is CASSTKSGSYYEQYF. The CDR3 DNA follows: TGTGCCAGCAGTACGAAAAGCGGGAGTTACTACGAGCAGTACTTC.